Each of the 4 T cell receptor beta chains below was sequenced from the same sample in a study of blood T cells in healthy people across ages. It was with a sample-barcoded 5' primer and a J-beta primer mix that a second PCR of roughly 7 to 12 cycles was run. TCRdb redid the calling of the 5' RACE reads with MiXCR, one entry per CDR3 protein. The sample holds roughly 500,000 distinct CDR3 sequences; around 24% are singletons and the top ten take approximately 8.7%. Separately, the same data were catalogued under a study of T cells of mothers and their children.

Specimen: blood. Receptors were obtained from a boy younger than 18 in good health.

This clonotype was seen only once. The chain has TRBV7-9 and TRBJ2-1; 9 nucleotides match TRBD1. The trim removed 5 bases at V and 8 bases at J, leaving 7 bases unmatched. The germline V gene encodes CDR1 SEHNR and CDR2 FQNEAQ (reference sequence). The CDR3 contains 14 residues. As DNA, the CDR3 is TGTGCCAGCAGCCCCGGGACAGGGTTCTATGAGCAGTTCTTC. It yields the protein CASSPGTGFYEQFF. The full variable domain, its missing parts supplied by reference TRBV7-9 and TRBJ2-1, is DTGVSQNPRHKITKRGQNVTFRCDPISEHNRLYWYRQTLGQGPEFLTYFQNEAQLEKSRLLSDRFSAERPKGSFSTLEIQRTEQGDSAMYLCASSPGTGFYEQFFGPGTRLTVL.

The chain carries TRBV9 and TRBJ2-5; D might be TRBD1 (6 bases). The V and J ends lost 1 base and 4 bases respectively, with 8 bases between them. CDR3 length: 13 amino acids. Germline loops: CDR1 SGDLS, CDR2 YYNGEE. CDR3 DNA: TGTGCCAGCAGCGTAACAGGGACAGAGACCCAGTACTTC. This translates into CASSVTGTETQYF.

This sequence joins TRBV4-3 and TRBJ1-2; D call uncertain. V lost 3 bases, J lost 4 bases, and 6 bases lay in between. This CDR3 spans 12 amino acids. Germline CDR1 LGHNA, CDR2 YSLEER. CDR3 bases: TGCGCCAGCAGCCAGAACAGCTATGGCTACACCTTC. This encodes CASSQNSYGYTF.

CDR3 DNA: TGTGCCAGCAGCTTATTGTCGTCCGGCTTTCCCTACAATGAGCAGTTCTTC. Protein sequence: CASSLLSSGFPYNEQFF. The chain is built from TRBV7-2 and TRBJ2-1; unclear D gene. CDR3 length equals 17 residues. Deletions cut 2 bases from V and 2 bases from J, with 16 bases between. Per the germline V gene, CDR1 is SGHTA and CDR2 is FQGNSA.